This T cell receptor (beta chain) was sequenced for a study of cytomegalovirus exposure and HLA in healthy donors. Broader study findings: An analysis was carried out at a later point. It showed that HLA-associated TCR beta chains were more clonally expanded than equally common non-associated chains. For most subjects, TCR beta sequences were reported to predict HLA-A and HLA-B alleles with accuracy.

The study ran its PCR with 60 Vbeta and 13 Jbeta primers. Original handling: In a later analysis, of 70 million to 85 million unique beta chains, about 11 million appeared in at least two donors. The table came from immunoSEQ multiplex PCR; TCRdb's copy has only in-frame clones and leaves some out. For V, J and clone size, that table is used; D and trimming come from the DNA. The data show more than 75,000 clones, with 84% seen just once and 5.5% to 6.5% held by the top ten. Of note for this clone: Its target is unknown.

V lost 2 bases and J lost 3; bases outside the gene matches: 12. From germline, CDR1 is MNHNS and CDR2 SASEGT. CDR3 length: 17 amino acids. Donors consisted of healthy bone marrow donors. This clonotype was sampled from a woman aged 18 to 35 in good health and CMV-seropositive. The rearrangement uses TRBV6-1 and TRBJ2-7; 8 bases are shared with TRBD1. Input material: PBMCs. The CDR3 DNA sequence: TGTGCCAGCAGTGAATCAGGGGGCAGCTTCAATGTCTACGAGCAGTACTTC. This codes for CASSESGGSFNVYEQYF.